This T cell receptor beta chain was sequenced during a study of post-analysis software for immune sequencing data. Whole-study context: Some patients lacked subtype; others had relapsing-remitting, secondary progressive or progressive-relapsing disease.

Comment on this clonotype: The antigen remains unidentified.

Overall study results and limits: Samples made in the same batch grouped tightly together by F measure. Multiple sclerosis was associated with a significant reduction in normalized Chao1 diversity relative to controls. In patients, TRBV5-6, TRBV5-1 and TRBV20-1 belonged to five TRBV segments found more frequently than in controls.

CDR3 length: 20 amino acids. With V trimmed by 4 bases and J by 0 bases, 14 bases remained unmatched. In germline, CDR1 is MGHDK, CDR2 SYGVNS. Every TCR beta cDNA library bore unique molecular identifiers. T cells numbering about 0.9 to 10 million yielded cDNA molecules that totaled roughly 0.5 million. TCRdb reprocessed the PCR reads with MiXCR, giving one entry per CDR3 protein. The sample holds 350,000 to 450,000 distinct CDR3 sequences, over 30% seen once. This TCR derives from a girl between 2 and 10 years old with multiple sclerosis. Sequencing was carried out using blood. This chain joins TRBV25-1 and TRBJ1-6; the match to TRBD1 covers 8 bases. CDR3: CASSGYGQGPYGSYNSPLHF. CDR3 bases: TGTGCCAGCAGTGGGTATGGACAGGGTCCCTACGGCTCCTATAATTCACCCCTCCACTTT.